The 23 T cell receptor beta chains given below trace back to one sample, sequenced in a study of blood T cell repertoires in COVID-19. Using immunoSEQ multiplex PCR, the repertoire was profiled, and TCRdb retains in-frame clones only, with some absent. The profile shows 300,000 to 450,000 clones, 85% of them singletons. Specimen: peripheral blood. These receptors all come from a woman aged 18-35 years with acute or convalescent COVID-19.

This clone has just a few counts. The V and J genes are TRBV18 and TRBJ1-1; a possible D gene is TRBD1 (6 bases). CDR3 length: 15 residues. Trimming took 5 bases from V and 1 from J, leaving 14 bases between them. The germline CDR1 and CDR2 sequences are KGHSH and LQKENI. The CDR3 DNA is TGTGCCAGCTCAGCAGGCGGGGGCCAGAACACTGAAGCTTTCTTT. It is translated as CASSAGGGQNTEAFF.

The chain links TRBV9 to TRBJ1-4, with 11 bases matching TRBD1. The CDR3 loop spans 16 amino acids. J lost 8 bases, V lost 0 bases, and 6 bases had no gene match. The V gene's germline CDR1 is SGDLS and CDR2 YYNGEE. CDR3 sequence: CASSVGTGGLYEKLFF. The CDR3 nucleotides are TGTGCCAGCAGCGTAGGGACAGGGGGCTTATACGAAAAACTGTTTTTT. Looking up the rest from reference TRBV9 and TRBJ1-4 gives the full variable domain: DSGVTQTPKHLITATGQRVTLRCSPRSGDLSVYWYQQSLDQGLQFLIQYYNGEERAKGNILERFSAQQFPDLHSELNLSSLELGDSALYFCASSVGTGGLYEKLFFGSGTQLSVL.

This clone was observed a single time. The gene calls are TRBV9 and TRBJ2-7; 10 bases align to TRBD1. Germline trimming cut 0 bases from V and 2 bases from J; bases unmatched to any gene: 2. The CDR3 runs 15 residues. Germline CDR1 is SGDLS and CDR2 is YYNGEE. The CDR3 coding sequence is TGTGCCAGCAGCGTAGAGACAGGGGGCCCCTACGAGCAGTACTTC. It codes for CASSVETGGPYEQYF.

This clone was observed a single time. This chain joins TRBV3-1 (or the pseudogene TRBV3-2) and TRBJ2-1; a possible D gene is TRBD2 (5 bases). The CDR3 covers 14 residues. Germline V CDR1 and CDR2: LGHDT, YNNKEL (reference sequence). V was shortened by 3 bases and J by 8 bases, with 14 bases between the two germline ends. The CDR3 nucleotides are TGTGCCAGCAGCCAGGCGGGTGGGCCCGATGAGCAGTTCTTC. Protein product: CASSQAGGPDEQFF.

CDR3: CASSHLAGEQYF. CDR3 in DNA: TGCGCCAGCAGCCACCTAGCGGGAGAGCAGTACTTC. The gene calls are TRBV4-1 and TRBJ2-7; 9 bases fit TRBD2. Germline lookup yields CDR1 MGHRA and CDR2 YSYEKL. The CDR3 sequence is 12 residues long. Trimming took 3 bases from V and 7 from J; bases not matched to a gene: 1.

V gene TRBV7-9 combines with J gene TRBJ1-2; maybe TRBD1 (5 bases). The CDR3 covers 16 residues. Trimming took off 6 bases at V and 3 bases at J, with 20 bases between the two ends. Germline-derived CDR1 and CDR2 are SEHNR and FQNEAQ (reference sequence). The CDR3 DNA follows: TGTGCCAGCAGTTTGGACAATTACCCGTCCGACTATGGCTACACCTTC. It codes for CASSLDNYPSDYGYTF.

This chain's CDR3 is CATSRDRRTGGQPQHF. DNA of the CDR3: TGTGCCACCAGCAGAGATAGGAGGACAGGGGGGCAGCCCCAGCATTTT. This chain uses TRBV15 with TRBJ1-5; 10 nucleotides match TRBD1. Germline V gene lookup returns CDR1 LNHNV and CDR2 YYDKDF (reference sequence). V lost 0 bases, J lost 7 bases, and 6 bases stayed unmatched. This CDR3 is built from 16 residues.

The chain has TRBV7-8 and TRBJ2-5; D may be TRBD1 (6 bases). V was clipped by 4 bases and J by 2 bases, with 23 bases between them. Germline assignment: CDR1 SGHVS and CDR2 FQNEAQ. This CDR3 is built from 18 residues. CDR3 protein: CASSSTGLEGRGQETQYF. As DNA, the CDR3 is TGTGCCAGCAGCTCTACAGGGCTTGAGGGCCGGGGTCAAGAGACCCAGTACTTC. Full variable domain (remainder filled in from reference TRBV7-8 and TRBJ2-5): GAGVSQSPRYKVAKRGQDVALRCDPISGHVSLFWYQQALGQGPEFLTYFQNEAQLDKSGLPSDRFFAERPEGSVSTLKIQRTQQEDSAVYLCASSSTGLEGRGQETQYFGPGTRLLVL.

This clone was detected a few times. This chain connects TRBV5-8 to TRBJ2-1, with D maybe TRBD2 (5 bases). The CDR3 length is 14 residues. V lost 6 bases to trimming and J lost 8 bases, with 18 bases between them. Germline CDR1 and CDR2: SGHTS and YDEGEE. This CDR3 is CASNVRPEADEQFF. CDR3 nucleotide sequence: TGTGCCAGCAACGTTAGACCGGAGGCCGATGAGCAGTTCTTC. Using reference TRBV5-8 and TRBJ2-1 for the parts outside the CDR3, the full variable domain is EAGVTQSPTHLIKTRGQQATLRCSPISGHTSVYWYQQALGLGLQFLLWYDEGEERNRGNFPPRFSGRQFPNYSSELNVNALELEDSALYLCASNVRPEADEQFFGPGTRLTVL.

The chain has TRBV5-4 and TRBJ2-3; TRBD1 matches 10 bases. The J segment lost 1 base and the V segment lost 4 bases, leaving 6 bases of the junction unmatched. The CDR3 consists of 16 residues. From germline, CDR1 is SGHNT and CDR2 YYREEE (reference sequence). CDR3 bases: TGTGCCAGCAGCCCCTTCGGGACAGGGGGCACAGATACGCAGTATTTT. Its translation is CASSPFGTGGTDTQYF.

Only a few counts were recorded for this clone. The J gene is TRBJ1-2, the V gene TRBV3-1 (or the pseudogene TRBV3-2), with a tentative D call TRBD1 (6 bases). The germline V gene encodes CDR1 LGHDT and CDR2 YNNKEL (reference sequence). CDR3 length: 14 amino acids. V lost 5 bases and J lost 5, with 15 bases in between. CDR3 region: CASSGRGGAYGYTF. The CDR3 DNA follows: TGTGCCAGCAGCGGAAGGGGGGGTGCGTATGGCTACACCTTC.

The chain has TRBV7-8 and TRBJ2-5; 9 nucleotides agree with TRBD2. V gave up 1 base and J gave up 5 bases; unmatched junction bases: 8. The germline V gene encodes CDR1 SGHVS and CDR2 FQNEAQ. This CDR3 has 16 residues. DNA of the CDR3: TGTGCCAGCAGCTTAGGATCTCTAGCGGGGAGCGAGACCCAGTACTTC. It codes for CASSLGSLAGSETQYF.

V gene TRBV29-1 combines with J gene TRBJ2-7; tentative D call: TRBD1 (6 bases). Looked up from germline, CDR1 is SQVTM and CDR2 is ANQGSEA. The V and J ends lost 0 bases and 1 base respectively, with 16 bases between them. This CDR3 has 16 residues. The CDR3 sequence: CSVEDPTGISSYEQYF. The CDR3, as DNA: TGCAGCGTTGAAGACCCCACAGGGATTTCATCCTACGAGCAGTACTTC.

CDR3 in DNA: TGTGCCATCAGCAGGACTAGCGGGATAGTCGGTGAGCAGTTCTTC. Amino acid sequence: CAISRTSGIVGEQFF. The V gene is TRBV10-3, the J gene TRBJ2-1; 12 nucleotides agree with TRBD2. Trimming took 6 bases from V and 9 from J; bases not matched to a gene: 9. CDR3 length equals 15 residues. Germline CDR1 and CDR2: ENHRY and SYGVKD.

This clone showed up just once. The gene calls are TRBV12-5 and TRBJ1-5; 9 bases align to TRBD1. The V gene end was trimmed by 4 bases and the J gene end by 7 bases; junction bases not matched to a gene: 5. The CDR3 extends over 14 amino acids. Germline V gives CDR1 LGHNT, CDR2 FRNRAP. The CDR3 sequence is CASGSGQGGQPQHF. Written as DNA, the CDR3 is TGTGCTAGTGGTTCGGGACAGGGAGGCCAGCCCCAGCATTTT.

The rearrangement joins TRBV28 to TRBJ1-2, with D tentatively TRBD1 (5 bases). Germline-derived CDR1 and CDR2 are MDHEN and SYDVKM. Trimming shortened V by 3 bases and J by 4 bases, and 12 bases separated the two germline ends. This CDR3 spans 14 amino acids. CDR3 coding DNA: TGTGCCAGCAGTTTCGGTCAGGGCGCCTATGGCTACACCTTC. Amino acids: CASSFGQGAYGYTF.

This clone appeared a single time. The chain couples TRBV5-1 to TRBJ2-1, with D maybe TRBD2 (6 bases). This CDR3 has 13 residues. Germline V gene lookup returns CDR1 SGHRS and CDR2 YFSETQ. The V and J ends lost 3 bases and 6 bases respectively, with 10 bases between them. The CDR3 DNA reads as TGCGCCAGCAGCTCCTACGGGGGCAATGAGCAGTTCTTC. Protein: CASSSYGGNEQFF.

CDR3 amino acids: CASSQEAFREGNQPQHF. Written as DNA, the CDR3 is TGCGCCAGCAGCCAAGAAGCCTTTCGAGAAGGCAATCAGCCCCAGCATTTT. The rearrangement joins TRBV4-1 to TRBJ1-5; no clear D gene. Germline lookup yields CDR1 MGHRA and CDR2 YSYEKL. The CDR3 is made up of 17 amino acids. V lost 0 bases, J lost 2 bases, and 14 bases lay in between.

The table lists this clone with a few counts. V is TRBV28 and J is TRBJ2-7; D gene unclear. The germline gives CDR1 MDHEN, CDR2 SYDVKM. This CDR3 region has 14 residues. Trimming left V 4 bases short and J 2 bases short, with 12 bases between. Written as DNA, the CDR3 is TGTGCCAGCAGTTCCCCTGCAGGCCCCTACGAGCAGTACTTC. It translates to CASSSPAGPYEQYF.

The gene calls are TRBV19 and TRBJ2-3; tentative D call: TRBD2 (6 bases). V was shortened by 5 bases and J by 1 base, with 16 bases between the two germline ends. Germline V CDR1 and CDR2: LNHDA, SQIVND (reference sequence). The CDR3 contains 16 residues. The CDR3 nucleotides read TGTGCCAGTAGTGTCCGAGGAGGGATTGGCACAGATACGCAGTATTTT. It specifies CASSVRGGIGTDTQYF.

The V call is TRBV6-1, the J call TRBJ2-2; the match to TRBD2 covers 10 bases. This CDR3 is built from 15 residues. CDR1 MNHNS and CDR2 SASEGT come from the germline V gene. After removal of 5 bases from V and 6 bases from J, the junction contained 6 bases not matched to a gene. CDR3 in DNA: TGTGCCAGCAGTTGGGGACTAGCGTCCCCCGGGGAGCTGTTTTTT. Its protein is CASSWGLASPGELFF.

V usage is TRBV10-1 and J usage is TRBJ2-3; D remains unclear. CDR1 and CDR2 from the germline V gene are WNHNN and SYGVQD (reference sequence). V lost 3 bases and J lost 0, with 7 bases in between. The CDR3 runs 14 residues. CDR3 sequence (DNA): TGCGCCAGCAGTGACCGTTCTAGCACAGATACGCAGTATTTT. This translates into CASSDRSSTDTQYF.

This chain links TRBV7-3 with TRBJ2-5; the match to TRBD2 covers 7 bases. The germline V gene encodes CDR1 SGHTA and CDR2 FQGTGA. This CDR3 comprises 15 residues. The ends lost 5 bases at V and 1 base at J; junction bases unmatched: 7. The CDR3 bases are TGTGCCAGCAGCCCCGGGACTACACTCCAAGAGACCCAGTACTTC. It is translated as CASSPGTTLQETQYF.